Listed below are T cell receptor beta chains from one sample, sequenced in a study of cytomegalovirus exposure and HLA in healthy donors. Sequencing used immunoSEQ multiplex PCR; TCRdb keeps in-frame clones, though not all of them. The table shows under 200,000 clones, with approximately 72% occurring only once. Sequencing was carried out using PBMCs. The receptors were sampled from a man aged 50 or older in good health and CMV-seronegative. CDR3s include the opening cysteine and the closing phenylalanine or tryptophan. The D gene is left open where the match is weak. Only part of the rows carry a size: once, few, many, or a class if the clone is expanded.

TRBV6-5	TRBD1	TRBJ2-3	few	TGTGCCAGCAGTTCGACAGGGGGCCGAGATACGCAGTATTTT	CASSSTGGRDTQYF
TRBV14	.	TRBJ2-7	medium-sized	TGTGCCAGCAGTTCTACAGGGTACCCTTTGGATTACGAGCAGTACTTC	CASSSTGYPLDYEQYF
TRBV6-5	TRBD2	TRBJ2-1	.	TGTGCCAGCAGTAAATGGACTAGTGCCTACAATGAGCAGTTCTTC	CASSKWTSAYNEQFF
TRBV19	.	TRBJ1-1	once	TGTGCCAGTAGTATTGGGGGCAACACTGAAGCTTTCTTT	CASSIGGNTEAFF
TRBV6-6	TRBD1	TRBJ2-2	.	TGTGCCAGCAGAGATGGACAGGTGTACACCGGGGAGCTGTTTTTT	CASRDGQVYTGELFF
TRBV5-1	.	TRBJ1-5	.	TGCGCCAGCAGCTCCGGACAGTTGAATCAGCCCCAGCATTTT	CASSSGQLNQPQHF
TRBV2	TRBD1	TRBJ2-7	few	TGTGCCAGCAGTAGGGACCAGGGGGCCGAGCAGTACTTC	CASSRDQGAEQYF
TRBV4-1	.	TRBJ2-1	.	TGCGCCAGCAGCCAAGAGAGAGGGTCCTCCTACAATGAGCAGTTCTTC	CASSQERGSSYNEQFF
TRBV7-9	.	TRBJ1-3	.	TGTGCCAGCAGCCCCAAGGGAGGCACTGGAAACACCATATATTTT	CASSPKGGTGNTIYF
TRBV20-1	.	TRBJ2-4	.	TGCAGTGGGCGGCTCGGTAACATTCAGTACTTC	CSGRLGNIQYF
TRBV4-1	.	TRBJ1-4	.	TGCGCCAGCAGCCATAGGGGCTCTTCAGCTAATGAAAAACTGTTTTTT	CASSHRGSSANEKLFF
TRBV5-1	.	TRBJ2-7	.	TGCGCCAGCAGCTTGGATGTCGGCAGGACTTCCGAGCAGTACTTC	CASSLDVGRTSEQYF
TRBV4-3	.	TRBJ2-3	.	TGCGCCAGCAGCCAAGATCGGGGGTTTTGGGGCACAGATACGCAGTATTTT	CASSQDRGFWGTDTQYF
TRBV9	TRBD1	TRBJ2-3	.	TGTGCCAGCGCTGGACCGGGACAGGGAATAGATACGCAGTATTTT	CASAGPGQGIDTQYF
TRBV29-1	.	TRBJ1-2	once	TGCAGCGTTGAAGAGGGGTGGGAGGCCCTGGGCTACACCTTC	CSVEEGWEALGYTF
TRBV25-1	TRBD1	TRBJ1-6	once	TGTGCCAGCAGTGGATTCACACAGGGGGAAAGATCACCCCTCCACTTT	CASSGFTQGERSPLHF
TRBV5-1	TRBD1	TRBJ2-7	.	TGCGCCAGCAGCTCTGGACAGGGTACCTACGAGCAGTACTTC	CASSSGQGTYEQYF
TRBV6-1	TRBD1	TRBJ1-2	.	TGTGCCAGCAAAGCGGGACAGGAAAACTATGGCTACACCTTC	CASKAGQENYGYTF
TRBV14	TRBD1	TRBJ1-2	.	TGTGCCAGCAGCCCGGGACAGATCTATGGCTACACCTTC	CASSPGQIYGYTF
TRBV7-9	TRBD1	TRBJ1-1	.	TGTGCCAGCAGCCAGCGGAGGGGGCAACAGGCTGAAGCTTTCTTT	CASSQRRGQQAEAFF
TRBV28	.	TRBJ2-2	.	TGTGCCGGGGTGGGTTGGGGGCAGGGAGTCACCGGGGAGCTGTTTTTT	CAGVGWGQGVTGELFF
TRBV5-4	TRBD1	TRBJ1-5	few	TGTGCCAGCAGCCAGGACAGGGAGAATCAGCCCCAGCATTTT	CASSQDRENQPQHF
TRBV28	.	TRBJ1-2	.	TGTGCCAGCAGCCCGGGCGGACATTCTAACTATGGCTACACCTTC	CASSPGGHSNYGYTF
TRBV5-1	TRBD2	TRBJ2-1	.	TGCGCCAGCAGCTTAGCGGGGGGGCAGAGTGATGAGCAGTTCTTC	CASSLAGGQSDEQFF
TRBV5-1	TRBD1	TRBJ2-1	.	TGCGCCAGCAGCTTAGGGGGCAGTAGCTCCTACAATGAGCAGTTCTTC	CASSLGGSSSYNEQFF
TRBV7-3	.	TRBJ2-2	.	TGTGCCAGCAGCTTACAGGGGCAAAACACCGGGGAGCTGTTTTTT	CASSLQGQNTGELFF
TRBV29-1	TRBD1	TRBJ1-3	.	TGCAGCGTTGGGGGGACAGAAACTGGAAACACCATATATTTT	CSVGGTETGNTIYF
TRBV7-9	TRBD1	TRBJ1-6	once	TGTGCCAGCAGCTTAGGGACCGGGACAGGGCAGAATTCACCCCTCCACTTT	CASSLGTGTGQNSPLHF
TRBV5-6	.	TRBJ1-2	.	TGTGCCAGCAGCCGAGACAGCTATGGCTACACCTTC	CASSRDSYGYTF
TRBV5-1	.	TRBJ2-7	.	TGCGCCAGCAGCTTGGTCCCCCCCGACGAGCAGTACTTC	CASSLVPPDEQYF
TRBV18	TRBD1	TRBJ2-2	.	TGTGCCAGCTCACCCGGGTGGGACAGGGGAGACACCGGGGAGCTGTTTTTT	CASSPGWDRGDTGELFF
TRBV6-1	.	TRBJ2-1	few	TGTGCCAGCAGTGAAGCGGGGGCTGTCAATGAGCAGTTCTTC	CASSEAGAVNEQFF
TRBV15	.	TRBJ1-2	.	TGTGCCACCAGCAGAGATAGGGCAGGGGCTTGGTATGGCTACACCTTC	CATSRDRAGAWYGYTF
TRBV7-9	.	TRBJ2-1	.	TGTGCCAGCAGCTCTTTTAGCCTGACGGAAACTTACAATGAGCAGTTCTTC	CASSSFSLTETYNEQFF
TRBV5-1	.	TRBJ1-1	.	TGCGCCAGCAGCTTGGGAGAAAGGAACACTGAAGCTTTCTTT	CASSLGERNTEAFF
TRBV4-1	.	TRBJ1-2	.	TGCGCCAGCAGCCAAGGCGGCTTAGTAGCCAACTATGGCTACACCTTC	CASSQGGLVANYGYTF
TRBV27	.	TRBJ1-4	many	TGTGCCAGCAGGGATCAGGGGCGTCGGGGAAAACTGTTTTTT	CASRDQGRRGKLFF
TRBV5-4	.	TRBJ2-7	.	TGTGCCAGCAGCTTGACCCGCGAGTGGCGGGGATCCTACGAGCAGTACTTC	CASSLTREWRGSYEQYF
TRBV28	TRBD1	TRBJ2-7	few	TGTGCCAGCACCCCGGGACAGGGTTACGAGCAGTACTTC	CASTPGQGYEQYF
TRBV6-6	.	TRBJ2-3	.	TGTGCCAGCATGGACATCGATAGCACAGATACGCAGTATTTT	CASMDIDSTDTQYF
TRBV6-4	.	TRBJ1-2	.	TGTGCCAGCAGTGACTCTAGGGGCAGCCAAGCTAACTATGGCTACACCTTC	CASSDSRGSQANYGYTF
TRBV28	.	TRBJ2-7	once	TGTGCCAGCAGCACGACAGGATACGAGCAGTACTTC	CASSTTGYEQYF
TRBV10-2	TRBD2	TRBJ2-2	once	TGCGCCAGCAGTATGACTAGCGGGAACACCGGGGAGCTGTTTTTT	CASSMTSGNTGELFF
TRBV7-2	.	TRBJ1-5	.	TGTGCCACAGCTCGTGGGGGGGCCTCCAATCAGCCCCAGCATTTT	CATARGGASNQPQHF
TRBV19	.	TRBJ1-5	.	TGTACCAGTAGTCCGACGTGGGAGAGTCAGCCCCAGCATTTT	CTSSPTWESQPQHF